This TCR beta chain came from a study of tissue T cells after allogeneic stem cell transplantation. Findings of the study overall: Few T cell clones were shared across patients, but motif clusters showed tissue-specific shared signatures. Limitations included a small, clinically heterogeneous cohort and limited sampling depth.

TCRbeta CDR3 was sequenced at survey depth with template counts. Method: immunoSEQ multiplex PCR; TCRdb's copy keeps in-frame clones and lacks some. The table has approximately 12,000 clones, approximately 70% seen once; the top ten hold 13% to 15%. Note on this clone: Antigen: not known.

This TCR came from a woman aged 18-55 years with breast cancer. Sequenced material: tissue from the right colon, taken at autopsy.

The DNA of the CDR3 is TGCGCCAGCAGTGGGACAGGGGGCGAGCAGTACTTC. Residues: CASSGTGGEQYF. The chain uses TRBV10-2 and TRBJ2-7; 10 bases align to TRBD1. Germline CDR1 reads WSHSY; CDR2 reads SAAADI. This CDR3 has 12 residues. J was trimmed by 6 bases and V by 4 bases; bases with no gene match: 0.